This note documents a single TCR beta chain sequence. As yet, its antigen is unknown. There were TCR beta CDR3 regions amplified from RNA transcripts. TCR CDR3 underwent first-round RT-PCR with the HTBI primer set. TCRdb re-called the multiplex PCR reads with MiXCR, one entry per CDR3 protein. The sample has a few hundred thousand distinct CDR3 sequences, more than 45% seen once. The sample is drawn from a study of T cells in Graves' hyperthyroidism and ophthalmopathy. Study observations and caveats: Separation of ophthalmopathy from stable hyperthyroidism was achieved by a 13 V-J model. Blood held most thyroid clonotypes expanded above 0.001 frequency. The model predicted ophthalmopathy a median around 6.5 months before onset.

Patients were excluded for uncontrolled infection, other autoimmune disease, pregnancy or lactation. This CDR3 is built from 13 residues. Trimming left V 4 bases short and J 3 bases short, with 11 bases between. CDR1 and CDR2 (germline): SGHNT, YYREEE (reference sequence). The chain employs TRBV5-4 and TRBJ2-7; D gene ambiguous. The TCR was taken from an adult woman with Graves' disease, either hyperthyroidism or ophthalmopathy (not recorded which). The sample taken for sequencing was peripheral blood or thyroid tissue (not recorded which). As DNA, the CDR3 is TGTGCCAGCAGCCATACGTCGGGCTACGAGCAGTACTTC. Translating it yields CASSHTSGYEQYF.